This TCR beta chain appears in the sequencing data of a study of CD8 T cells in Susac syndrome. The authors reverse transcribed about 0.5 to 1 ug RNA with random hexamers. TCRdb ran MiXCR on the immunoSEQ multiplex PCR reads and lists one entry per CDR3 protein. The data hold more than 65,000 distinct CDR3 sequences, with approximately 96% observed a single time. The CDR3 length is 16 residues. Germline V lookup: CDR1 LGHDT, CDR2 YNNKEL (reference sequence). V lost 0 bases to trimming and J lost 4 bases, with 15 bases between them. FACS was used to enrich TEMRA cells, whereas the CD8+ and CD4+ T cells were obtained by negative isolation.

This chain joins TRBV3-1 and TRBJ1-2; no definite D call. The source is a human donor with multiple sclerosis. The sequenced sample consisted of CD8+ T cells from PBMCs. The CDR3 DNA follows: TGTGCCAGCAGCCAAGATACGGTGGCGAGCTTCTATGGCTACACCTTC. Its protein is CASSQDTVASFYGYTF.